These 20 T cell receptor beta chains originate from one sample sequenced in a study of beta chain features in type 1 diabetes. Points from the study as a whole: For Type 1 diabetes patients, all four CD4+ subsets carried TCRB CDR3s that were moderately but significantly shorter.

Their antigens are not known. The authors reverse transcribed all of the isolated RNA, so sequencing captured expressed TCRB transcripts. The protocol was immunoSEQ multiplex PCR, while the TCRdb copy is restricted to in-frame clones and leaves out a portion. The data contain a few hundred thousand clones, roughly 14% of them singletons. Source material: naive CD4+ T cells from blood. These receptors all stem from a woman between 18 and 30 years old with type 1 diabetes.

The chain uses TRBV30 and TRBJ1-2; a possible D gene is TRBD1 (5 bases). In germline, CDR1 is GTSNPN, CDR2 SVGIG (reference sequence). Trimming pared 0 bases from V and 6 bases from J, leaving 14 bases between. The CDR3 is 14 residues long. CDR3 region: CAWSVQERVHGYTF. For the CDR3, the DNA is TGTGCCTGGAGTGTACAGGAAAGGGTTCATGGCTACACCTTC.

V usage is TRBV2 and J usage is TRBJ2-1; a possible D gene is TRBD2 (5 bases). The CDR3 is 13 residues long. Germline CDR1 SNHLY, CDR2 FYNNEI. Deletions cut 2 bases from V and 12 bases from J, with 14 bases between. CDR3 bases: TGTGCCAGCAGTGAACGGGGTCCCCCGCTGCAGTTCTTC. Translating gives CASSERGPPLQFF.

V usage is TRBV25-1 and J usage is TRBJ2-2; D gene unclear. Trimming stripped 7 bases from V and 4 bases from J, with 16 bases between. The germline gives CDR1 MGHDK, CDR2 SYGVNS. CDR3 length: 15 amino acids. The CDR3 protein is CASTMSGRSTGELFF. The CDR3, as DNA: TGTGCCAGCACTATGAGTGGCCGGAGCACCGGGGAGCTGTTTTTT.

This clone was seen a handful of times. CDR3 amino acids: CASSQLTSGTYEQYV. The CDR3 region has the DNA TGTGCCAGCAGCCAATTGACTAGCGGGACCTACGAGCAGTACGTC. The chain uses TRBV14 and TRBJ2-7; 11 bases align to TRBD2. Germline CDR1 and CDR2: SGHDN and FVKESK. This CDR3 has 15 residues. V shed 2 bases, J shed 2 bases, and the junction held 2 bases outside the gene matches.

V gene TRBV2 combines with J gene TRBJ1-4, with TRBD1 matching over 8 bases. CDR3 size: 14 residues. Germline loops: CDR1 SNHLY, CDR2 FYNNEI. Trimming removed 6 bases from V and 10 bases from J; junction bases left unmatched: 10. As DNA, the CDR3 is TGTGCCAGCAGCCCCGACAGGGGAACGATAAAACTGTTTTTT. Translated, it gives CASSPDRGTIKLFF.

V and J are TRBV7-3 and TRBJ1-1; the D is unclear. The CDR3 has 13 amino acids. Germline V gene data show CDR1 as SGHTA and CDR2 as FQGTGA. V was trimmed by 5 bases and J by 1 base, leaving 8 bases between them. CDR3 region: CASSTRQNTEAFF. The CDR3, as DNA: TGTGCCAGCAGCACCCGACAGAACACTGAAGCTTTCTTT.

Only a few counts were recorded for this clone. The CDR3 region has the DNA TGTGCCAGTAGTGCGGGACGAGTGCGGAGGGGCTATGGCTACACCTTC. This encodes CASSAGRVRRGYGYTF. The V gene is TRBV19, the J gene TRBJ1-2, with D perhaps TRBD1 (5 bases). The germline V gene has CDR1 LNHDA and CDR2 SQIVND (reference sequence). Trimming removed 5 bases from V and 4 bases from J, with 20 bases in between. The CDR3 has 16 amino acids.

V usage is TRBV7-2 and J usage is TRBJ2-4, with D tentatively TRBD2 (7 bases). V lost 5 bases and J 0 bases, leaving 11 bases between the germline ends. The length of the CDR3 is 15 residues. Germline values: CDR1 SGHTA, CDR2 FQGNSA. The CDR3 spells CASSPGGGAKNIQYF. The CDR3, as DNA: TGTGCCAGCAGCCCGGGGGGCGGAGCCAAAAACATTCAGTACTTC.

This clone was seen only a few times. This rearrangement joins TRBV20-1 to TRBJ2-5; D is unclear. Per the germline V gene, CDR1 is DFQATT and CDR2 is SNEGSKA (reference sequence). CDR3 length: 11 residues. Trimming cost V 3 bases and J 5 bases, with 7 bases left between them. CDR3 nucleotide sequence: TGCAGTGCTAGCACCTATGAGACCCAGTACTTC. Translated, it gives CSASTYETQYF.

The chain recombines TRBV27 with TRBJ2-6; D not certain. CDR1 is MNHEY and CDR2 is SMNVEV in the germline V gene (reference sequence). This CDR3 has 14 amino acids. Trimming took off 2 bases at V and 4 bases at J, with 6 bases between the two ends. CDR3 sequence reads: CASSLVRGANVLTF. CDR3 in DNA: TGTGCCAGCAGTTTAGTCCGGGGGGCCAACGTCCTGACTTTC.

This clone showed up just a few times. The chain is built from TRBV28 and TRBJ2-7; D uncertain. This CDR3 has 13 residues. Germline V gene sequence: CDR1 MDHEN, CDR2 SYDVKM. The V gene lost 0 bases and the J gene lost 4 bases, with 7 bases spanning the gap. CDR3 residues: CASSLWSGYEQYF. CDR3 nucleotides: TGTGCCAGCAGTTTATGGTCAGGTTACGAGCAGTACTTC. Full variable domain (rest looked up from reference TRBV28 and TRBJ2-7): DVKVTQSSRYLVKRTGEKVFLECVQDMDHENMFWYRQDPGLGLRLIYFSYDVKMKEKGDIPEGYSVSREKKERFSLILESASTNQTSMYLCASSLWSGYEQYFGPGTRLTVT.

The CDR3 nucleotides are TGTGCCAGCAGCTTGGGGGACAGTCAAGAGACCCAGTACTTC. This gives the protein CASSLGDSQETQYF. V gene TRBV5-5 combines with J gene TRBJ2-5; TRBD1 agrees at 7 bases. Trimming took 0 bases from V and 2 from J; bases not matched to a gene: 1. This CDR3 has 14 amino acids. Germline CDR1 SGHKS, CDR2 YYEKEE (reference sequence).

The chain is built from TRBV5-1 and TRBJ2-1; the D gene is possibly TRBD2 (6 bases). CDR3 length: 15 residues. Per germline, CDR1 SGHRS and CDR2 YFSETQ. V was clipped by 5 bases and J by 4 bases, with 16 bases between them. In DNA form, the CDR3 reads TGCGCCAGCAGGCCTTCACTAGCTGGGTACAATGAGCAGTTCTTC. This translates into CASRPSLAGYNEQFF. Full variable domain (missing parts from reference TRBV5-1 and TRBJ2-1): KAGVTQTPRYLIKTRGQQVTLSCSPISGHRSVSWYQQTPGQGLQFLFEYFSETQRNKGNFPGRFSGRQFSNSRSEMNVSTLELGDSALYLCASRPSLAGYNEQFFGPGTRLTVL.

This clone has a handful of counts. The gene calls are TRBV18 and TRBJ2-3, with 7 nucleotides matching TRBD2. Losses at the gene ends were 3 bases for V and 0 bases for J; bases not matched to a gene: 6. This CDR3 contains 16 residues. Germline V gives CDR1 KGHSH, CDR2 LQKENI. DNA of the CDR3: TGTGCCAGCTCACCGACACTAGCGACTAGCACAGATACGCAGTATTTT. Its translation is CASSPTLATSTDTQYF. Supplemented by reference TRBV18 and TRBJ2-3, the full variable domain reads NAGVMQNPRHLVRRRGQEARLRCSPMKGHSHVYWYRQLPEEGLKFMVYLQKENIIDESGMPKERFSAEFPKEGPSILRIQQVVRGDSAAYFCASSPTLATSTDTQYFGPGTRLTVL.

The rearrangement joins TRBV27 to TRBJ2-3; 12 nucleotides align to TRBD2. Germline V gene lookup returns CDR1 MNHEY and CDR2 SMNVEV (reference sequence). The CDR3 loop spans 17 amino acids. The V and J ends lost 7 bases and 0 bases, in that order; junction bases with no gene match: 8. Here the CDR3 DNA reads TGTGCCAGCACCCCGACTAGCGGGAGATTGAGCACAGATACGCAGTATTTT. As protein: CASTPTSGRLSTDTQYF.

J is TRBJ1-5 and V is TRBV5-1; D possibly corresponds to TRBD1 (5 bases). The V gene lost 4 bases and the J gene lost 0 bases, with 14 bases spanning the gap. This CDR3 contains 16 residues. CDR1 SGHRS and CDR2 YFSETQ come from the germline V gene. The CDR3 bases are TGCGCCAGCAGCCCCGGGGGAGGGAATAGCAATCAGCCCCAGCATTTT. Its protein is CASSPGGGNSNQPQHF.

The chain uses TRBV11-3 and TRBJ2-7, with 12 positions matching TRBD1. CDR1 is SGHNT and CDR2 is YENEEA in the germline V gene. V lost 1 base and J lost 5; bases outside the gene matches: 6. CDR3 length: 16 residues. CDR3 in amino acids: CASSLGGTGGFHEQYF. The CDR3 nucleotides are TGTGCCAGCAGCTTAGGTGGGACAGGGGGCTTCCACGAGCAGTACTTC.

This clone was counted between two and nine times. This rearrangement joins TRBV12-5 to TRBJ2-2; the D gene is possibly TRBD1 (6 bases). CDR3 length: 16 residues. V was pared by 6 bases and J by 3 bases, with 17 bases between. Germline V gives CDR1 LGHNT, CDR2 FRNRAP. The CDR3 protein is CASGRSRGQYTGELFF. The CDR3 DNA sequence: TGTGCTAGTGGCCGGTCCCGCGGACAGTACACCGGGGAGCTGTTTTTT.

The chain uses TRBV5-1 and TRBJ2-3; 12 positions match TRBD2. From germline, CDR1 is SGHRS and CDR2 YFSETQ. This CDR3 spans 15 amino acids. J lost 3 bases, V lost 4 bases, and 3 bases had no gene match. The CDR3 DNA reads as TGCGCCAGCAGCACGACTAGCGGGAGTACAGATACGCAGTATTTT. Translated, it gives CASSTTSGSTDTQYF.

V is TRBV7-9 and J is TRBJ2-3, with D possibly being TRBD2 (5 bases). Trimming shortened V by 6 bases and J by 2 bases, and 18 bases separated the two germline ends. The CDR3 spans 16 residues. The germline gives CDR1 SEHNR, CDR2 FQNEAQ (reference sequence). CDR3: CASREGASPTTDTQYF. In DNA, the CDR3 is TGTGCCAGCAGAGAAGGTGCTAGCCCAACCACAGATACGCAGTATTTT. Full variable domain (missing parts from reference TRBV7-9 and TRBJ2-3): DTGVSQNPRHKITKRGQNVTFRCDPISEHNRLYWYRQTLGQGPEFLTYFQNEAQLEKSRLLSDRFSAERPKGSFSTLEIQRTEQGDSAMYLCASREGASPTTDTQYFGPGTRLTVL.